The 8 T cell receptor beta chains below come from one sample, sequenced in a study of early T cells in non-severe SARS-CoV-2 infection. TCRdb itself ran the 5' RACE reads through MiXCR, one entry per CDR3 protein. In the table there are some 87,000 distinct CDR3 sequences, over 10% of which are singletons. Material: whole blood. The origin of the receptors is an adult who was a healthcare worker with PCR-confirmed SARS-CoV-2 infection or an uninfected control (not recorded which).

Here the CDR3 reads CAISESWDRANNEQFF. CDR3 bases: TGTGCCATCAGTGAGTCTTGGGACAGGGCCAACAATGAGCAGTTCTTC. The chain recombines TRBV10-3 with TRBJ2-1; the match to TRBD1 covers 9 bases. CDR3 length equals 16 residues. Losses at the gene ends were 0 bases for V and 5 bases for J; bases not matched to a gene: 5. Looked up from germline, CDR1 is ENHRY and CDR2 is SYGVKD.

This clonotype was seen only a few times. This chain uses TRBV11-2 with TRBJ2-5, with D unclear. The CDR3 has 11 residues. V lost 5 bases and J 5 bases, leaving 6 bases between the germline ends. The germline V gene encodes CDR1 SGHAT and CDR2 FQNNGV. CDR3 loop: CASSRSETQYF. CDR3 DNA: TGTGCCAGCAGCCGGTCGGAGACCCAGTACTTC.

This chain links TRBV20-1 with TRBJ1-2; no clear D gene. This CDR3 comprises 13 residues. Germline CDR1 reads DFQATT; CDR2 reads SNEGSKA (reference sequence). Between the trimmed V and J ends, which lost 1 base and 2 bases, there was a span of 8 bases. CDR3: CSARVFQNYGYTF. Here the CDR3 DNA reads TGCAGTGCTAGAGTTTTTCAGAACTATGGCTACACCTTC.

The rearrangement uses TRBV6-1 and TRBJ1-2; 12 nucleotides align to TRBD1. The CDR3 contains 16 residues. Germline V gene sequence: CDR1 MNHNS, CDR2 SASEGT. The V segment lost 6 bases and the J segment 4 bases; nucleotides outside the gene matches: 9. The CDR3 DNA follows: TGTGCCAGCAGCGTGGTCCGGGACAGGGGGCTCTATGGCTACACCTTC. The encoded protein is CASSVVRDRGLYGYTF.

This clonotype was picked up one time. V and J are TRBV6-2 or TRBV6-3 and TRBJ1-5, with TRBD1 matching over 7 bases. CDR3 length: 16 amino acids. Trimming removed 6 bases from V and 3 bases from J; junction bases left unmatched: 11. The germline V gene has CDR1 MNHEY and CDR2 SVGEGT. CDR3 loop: CASSRGVGQSNQPQHF. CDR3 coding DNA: TGTGCCAGCAGCCGAGGCGTGGGACAGTCCAATCAGCCCCAGCATTTT.

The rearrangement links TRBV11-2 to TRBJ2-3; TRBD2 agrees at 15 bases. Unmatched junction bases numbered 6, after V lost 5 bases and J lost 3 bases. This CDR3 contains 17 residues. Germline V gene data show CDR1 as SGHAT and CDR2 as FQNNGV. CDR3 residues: CASSPGTSGGITDTQYF. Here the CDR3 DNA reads TGTGCCAGCAGCCCTGGGACTAGCGGGGGGATTACAGATACGCAGTATTTT.

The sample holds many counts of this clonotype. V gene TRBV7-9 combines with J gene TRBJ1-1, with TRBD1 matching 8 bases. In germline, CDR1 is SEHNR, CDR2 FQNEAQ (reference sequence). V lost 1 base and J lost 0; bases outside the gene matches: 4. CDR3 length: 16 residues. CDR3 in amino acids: CASSLGTGGMNTEAFF. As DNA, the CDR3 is TGTGCCAGCAGCTTAGGCACAGGGGGGATGAACACTGAAGCTTTCTTT.

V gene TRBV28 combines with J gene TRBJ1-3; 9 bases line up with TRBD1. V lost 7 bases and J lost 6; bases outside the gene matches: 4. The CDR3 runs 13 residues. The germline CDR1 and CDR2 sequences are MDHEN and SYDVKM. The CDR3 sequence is CASNTGGANTIYF. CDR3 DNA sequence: TGTGCCAGCAACACAGGGGGCGCAAACACCATATATTTT.